This T cell receptor beta chain was identified during a study of blood T cell repertoires in COVID-19. CDR3 length equals 15 residues. J gave up 4 bases and V 4 bases, and 4 bases lay outside the gene matches. From germline, CDR1 is SGHRS and CDR2 YFSETQ. Method: immunoSEQ multiplex PCR; TCRdb's copy keeps in-frame clones and lacks some. The sample holds 100,000 to 150,000 clones; around 80% are singletons and the top ten take about 2.4%. The sequence derives from a man aged 40-55 years with acute COVID-19. Sample: PBMCs or T cells enriched from blood (not recorded which). The genes are TRBV5-1 and TRBJ2-7; TRBD2 matches at 14 bases. CDR3 DNA sequence: TGCGCCAGCAGCCCGGGACTAGCGGGGGTATACGAGCAGTACTTC. Translation gives CASSPGLAGVYEQYF. The full variable domain, with the rest looked up from reference TRBV5-1 and TRBJ2-7, is KAGVTQTPRYLIKTRGQQVTLSCSPISGHRSVSWYQQTPGQGLQFLFEYFSETQRNKGNFPGRFSGRQFSNSRSEMNVSTLELGDSALYLCASSPGLAGVYEQYFGPGTRLTVT.